The 29 T cell receptor beta chains below were found in one sample sequenced in a study of blood T cell repertoires in COVID-19. Assay used: immunoSEQ multiplex PCR; TCRdb lists only in-frame clones, some missing. The sample contains approximately 150,000 clones, around 87% of which appear only once. Sequencing was done on a sample of peripheral blood. Receptor source: a woman aged 50 to 65 with active or convalescent COVID-19.

This clone has only one observation. The J gene is TRBJ1-5, the V gene TRBV7-8, with a tentative D call TRBD1 (6 bases). Germline lookup yields CDR1 SGHVS and CDR2 FQNEAQ. The CDR3 runs 15 residues. With 0 bases removed from V and 6 bases from J, the gap between germline ends came to 12 bases. The CDR3 bases are TGTGCCAGCAGCTTAGCGGGACATAAGCGTCAGCCCCAGCATTTT. Its translation is CASSLAGHKRQPQHF.

This chain uses TRBV7-9 with TRBJ2-5; no reliable D call. The CDR3 is made up of 16 amino acids. V lost 2 bases, J lost 1 base, and 14 bases lay in between. Germline CDR1 is SEHNR and CDR2 is FQNEAQ (reference sequence). CDR3 coding DNA: TGTGCCAGCAGCTTATCCCCGTCTACAGCCCAAGAGACCCAGTACTTC. Its protein is CASSLSPSTAQETQYF.

The chain uses TRBV5-1 and TRBJ1-1, with a tentative D call TRBD1 (6 bases). Germline assignment: CDR1 SGHRS and CDR2 YFSETQ. The V and J ends lost 0 bases and 4 bases respectively, with 13 bases between them. The CDR3 covers 15 residues. The CDR3 region has the DNA TGCGCCAGCAGCTTGGGGACAGCTGAAGGCACTGAAGCTTTCTTT. Amino acid sequence: CASSLGTAEGTEAFF. Supplemented by reference TRBV5-1 and TRBJ1-1, the full variable domain reads KAGVTQTPRYLIKTRGQQVTLSCSPISGHRSVSWYQQTPGQGLQFLFEYFSETQRNKGNFPGRFSGRQFSNSRSEMNVSTLELGDSALYLCASSLGTAEGTEAFFGQGTRLTVV.

Turning to this clone: Compared with germline, one end of the junction differs, possibly owing to a read error. V and J are TRBV7-2 and TRBJ2-1, with 8 bases aligning to TRBD1. The germline gives CDR1 SGHTA, CDR2 FQGNSA. This CDR3 has 14 amino acids. CDR3 sequence (DNA): TGTGCCAGCAGCTTAGACAGGGGCAGGGGGCAGATAGTCTTC. Its protein is CASSLDRGRGQIVF.

This rearrangement joins TRBV12-3 or TRBV12-4 to TRBJ1-4; D gene ambiguous. The CDR3 covers 13 residues. With 5 bases removed from V and 3 bases from J, the gap between germline ends came to 7 bases. The CDR3 protein is CASSRRANEKLFF. For the CDR3, the DNA is TGTGCCAGCAGTCGCCGGGCTAATGAAAAACTGTTTTTT.

Only one count was recorded for this clone. The gene calls are TRBV11-2 and TRBJ2-4, with TRBD2 matching over 12 bases. The CDR3 is made up of 18 amino acids. The germline CDR1 and CDR2 sequences are SGHAT and FQNNGV. Unmatched junction bases numbered 11, after V lost 5 bases and J lost 3 bases. The CDR3 sequence: CASSPTSGRSGGKNIQYF. Here the CDR3 DNA reads TGTGCCAGCAGCCCTACTAGCGGGAGGTCGGGGGGCAAAAACATTCAGTACTTC.

This chain connects TRBV4-1 to TRBJ1-5, with TRBD1 identical over 7 bases. The CDR3 extends over 16 amino acids. The V segment lost 1 base and the J segment 4 bases; nucleotides outside the gene matches: 7. CDR1 MGHRA and CDR2 YSYEKL come from the germline V gene. The CDR3 sequence is CASSQAGTASNQPQHF. CDR3 in DNA: TGCGCCAGCAGCCAAGCCGGGACAGCTTCTAATCAGCCCCAGCATTTT.

The chain links TRBV28 to TRBJ1-2; D possibly corresponds to TRBD1 (6 bases). Trimming shortened V by 5 bases and J by 4 bases, and 11 bases separated the two germline ends. The CDR3 has 13 residues. The germline V gene encodes CDR1 MDHEN and CDR2 SYDVKM. The CDR3: CASSPDRSYGYTF. The DNA of the CDR3 is TGTGCCAGCAGTCCGGACAGAAGCTATGGCTACACCTTC.

The V gene is TRBV6-2 or TRBV6-3, the J gene TRBJ1-1, with 8 bases matching TRBD1. The V gene's germline CDR1 is MNHEY and CDR2 SVGEGT. With 5 bases clipped from V and 0 bases from J, the junction kept 8 bases outside the gene matches. The CDR3 spans 16 residues. Here the CDR3 reads CASSQDREIVNTEAFF. In nucleotides, the CDR3 is TGTGCCAGCAGTCAGGACAGGGAAATCGTGAACACTGAAGCTTTCTTT.

This chain uses TRBV5-1 with TRBJ1-5; D is possibly TRBD1 (5 bases). Trimming left V 0 bases short and J 13 bases short, with 17 bases between. This CDR3 has 14 residues. Germline CDR1 reads SGHRS; CDR2 reads YFSETQ. This CDR3 is CASSLDPRDGGQHF. The CDR3 DNA is TGCGCCAGCAGCTTGGATCCCCGGGACGGGGGACAGCATTTT.

The V gene is TRBV20-1, the J gene TRBJ1-1; no clear D gene. This CDR3 comprises 10 residues. Germline-derived CDR1 and CDR2 are DFQATT and SNEGSKA (reference sequence). Trimming shortened V by 4 bases and J by 5 bases, and 5 bases separated the two germline ends. The CDR3 region has the DNA TGCAGTGCTATCGGGACTGAAGCTTTCTTT. It specifies CSAIGTEAFF.

This clone has just one count. This chain joins TRBV7-2 and TRBJ2-7, with 9 bases matching TRBD2. The germline V gene encodes CDR1 SGHTA and CDR2 FQGNSA. Trimming removed 4 bases from V and 5 bases from J; junction bases left unmatched: 3. This CDR3 region has 13 residues. CDR3 residues: CASSYSGSHEQYF. CDR3 coding DNA: TGTGCCAGCAGCTATAGCGGGAGCCACGAGCAGTACTTC.

This chain connects TRBV6-5 to TRBJ1-1; 7 nucleotides line up with TRBD1. CDR3 length: 13 residues. Germline V gene data show CDR1 as MNHEY and CDR2 as SVGAGI. Trimming at V came to 6 bases and at J to 7 bases, leaving 8 bases not matched to a gene. CDR3: CASRRTGRGEAFF. Here the CDR3 DNA reads TGTGCCAGCAGACGGACAGGTCGAGGTGAAGCTTTCTTT.

The chain is built from TRBV4-1 and TRBJ1-5, with D possibly matching TRBD1 (5 bases). Germline-derived CDR1 and CDR2 are MGHRA and YSYEKL. Trimming pared 4 bases from V and 9 bases from J, leaving 13 bases between. This CDR3 is built from 13 residues. The CDR3 sequence is CASSPAGRGPQHF. The CDR3 DNA sequence: TGCGCCAGCAGCCCGGCGGGGCGGGGGCCCCAGCATTTT.

This clone was detected once. The chain recombines TRBV12-3 or TRBV12-4 with TRBJ2-1, with 7 bases fitting TRBD2. This CDR3 contains 13 residues. V was clipped by 5 bases and J by 9 bases; unmatched bases: 7. The CDR3 DNA sequence: TGTGCCAGCAGTCCCCGACTAGCCGGTGAGCAGTTCTTC. It codes for CASSPRLAGEQFF.

This chain connects TRBV10-3 to TRBJ1-2, with 7 bases identical to TRBD1. CDR3 length: 14 amino acids. V shed 5 bases and J 0 bases; nucleotides not matched to a gene: 3. Germline V gene lookup returns CDR1 ENHRY and CDR2 SYGVKD. The CDR3 DNA sequence: TGTGCCATCAGTTCCGGACAGGCTAACTATGGCTACACCTTC. Translating gives CAISSGQANYGYTF.

The V gene is TRBV5-4, the J gene TRBJ2-1, with 11 bases lining up with TRBD2. Trimming cost V 3 bases and J 7 bases; bases outside gene matches: 6. CDR1 and CDR2 (germline): SGHNT, YYREEE (reference sequence). The CDR3 sequence is 15 residues long. The CDR3 nucleotides read TGTGCCAGCAGCTCAAAGCTAGCGGGGGGTAATGAGCAGTTCTTC. This gives the protein CASSSKLAGGNEQFF.

This chain links TRBV5-6 with TRBJ2-7; TRBD1 aligns across 8 bases. From germline, CDR1 is SGHDT and CDR2 YYEEEE. This CDR3 comprises 14 residues. Trimming took 2 bases from V and 4 from J; bases not matched to a gene: 5. The CDR3 sequence: CASSFRQGIYEQYF. In DNA form, the CDR3 reads TGTGCCAGCAGCTTTCGACAGGGGATTTACGAGCAGTACTTC. The whole variable domain, filled in from reference TRBV5-6 and TRBJ2-7, reads DAGVTQSPTHLIKTRGQQVTLRCSPKSGHDTVSWYQQALGQGPQFIFQYYEEEERQRGNFPDRFSGHQFPNYSSELNVNALLLGDSALYLCASSFRQGIYEQYFGPGTRLTVT.

The J gene is TRBJ1-1, the V gene TRBV28, with D possibly TRBD1 on 6 matching bases. Per germline, CDR1 MDHEN and CDR2 SYDVKM. The CDR3 sequence is 14 residues long. Trimming took 6 bases from V and 3 from J, leaving 14 bases between them. The CDR3 region has the DNA TGTGCCAGCAGCCGGCACAGGGTCGACACTGAAGCTTTCTTT. Protein product: CASSRHRVDTEAFF.

This clone has only one observation. V and J are TRBV18 and TRBJ2-1; D gene ambiguous. CDR3 size: 15 residues. The ends were cut back, 3 bases at V and 0 bases at J, with 9 bases in the middle. The germline V gene has CDR1 KGHSH and CDR2 LQKENI. For the CDR3, the DNA is TGTGCCAGCTCACCCGACCCTAGCTCCTACAATGAGCAGTTCTTC. It codes for CASSPDPSSYNEQFF.

The V gene is TRBV29-1, the J gene TRBJ2-1; 10 positions agree with TRBD2. The CDR3 is 14 residues long. Germline V CDR1 and CDR2: SQVTM, ANQGSEA. Trimming took 1 base from V and 10 from J; bases not matched to a gene: 7. The CDR3 loop is CSVEGLAGPLEQFF. The CDR3 nucleotides are TGCAGCGTTGAAGGACTAGCGGGCCCTCTAGAGCAGTTCTTC.

The chain is built from TRBV24-1 and TRBJ2-7; 8 nucleotides line up with TRBD1. Germline CDR1 KGHDR, CDR2 SFDVKD. The CDR3 has 14 residues. V was pared by 8 bases and J by 6 bases, with 11 bases of the junction left unmatched. The CDR3 DNA is TGTGCCACCACTAGAGGACAGGGCCGCGGCGAGCAGTACTTC. It yields the protein CATTRGQGRGEQYF.

This chain links TRBV27 with TRBJ2-5; D may be TRBD1 (5 bases). The CDR3 is 14 amino acids. Between the trimmed V and J ends, which lost 1 base and 2 bases, there was a span of 8 bases. CDR1 is MNHEY and CDR2 is SMNVEV in the germline V gene (reference sequence). This CDR3 is CASSLWGRQETQYF. Here the CDR3 DNA reads TGTGCCAGCAGTTTATGGGGCAGACAAGAGACCCAGTACTTC.

There are a few counts of this clone. The V call is TRBV4-2, the J call TRBJ2-3; TRBD2 agrees at 7 bases. Per germline, CDR1 LGHNA and CDR2 YNFKEQ. J gave up 3 bases and V 0 bases, and 6 bases lay outside the gene matches. CDR3 length: 16 amino acids. CDR3: CASSQEGGSSTDTQYF. CDR3 DNA sequence: TGTGCCAGCAGCCAAGAAGGCGGGAGTTCAACAGATACGCAGTATTTT.

V and J are TRBV6-2 or TRBV6-3 and TRBJ1-1; D is perhaps TRBD1 (6 bases). The CDR3 totals 14 residues. The V and J ends lost 6 bases and 6 bases respectively, with 17 bases between them. CDR1 MNHEY and CDR2 SVGEGT come from the germline V gene. In DNA form, the CDR3 reads TGTGCCAGCAGCCCTACAGGGCTGGGCGCTGAAGCTTTCTTT. Translating it yields CASSPTGLGAEAFF.

The chain has TRBV11-2 and TRBJ2-3; 10 bases agree with TRBD2. The CDR3 length is 17 residues. The germline CDR1 and CDR2 sequences are SGHAT and FQNNGV. V lost 6 bases and J lost 1; bases outside the gene matches: 10. CDR3 DNA: TGTGCCAGCAGAACAGGAAGCGGGACTAGCGGCACAGATACGCAGTATTTT. It translates to CASRTGSGTSGTDTQYF.

The chain has TRBV19 and TRBJ1-4; possibly TRBD1 for D (5 bases). CDR3 length: 15 amino acids. V was clipped by 1 base and J by 8 bases, with 14 bases between them. In germline, CDR1 is LNHDA, CDR2 SQIVND (reference sequence). CDR3 sequence reads: CASSIGGSLVEKLFF. CDR3 coding DNA: TGTGCCAGTAGTATAGGGGGCAGCTTGGTCGAAAAACTGTTTTTT.

The chain employs TRBV28 and TRBJ1-2, with D hard to call. CDR1 is MDHEN, CDR2 SYDVKM, per germline. The CDR3 spans 12 residues. V was trimmed by 3 bases and J by 1 base, leaving 3 bases between them. As DNA, the CDR3 is TGTGCCAGCAGTTTTCGTAACTATGGCTACACCTTC. Protein sequence: CASSFRNYGYTF.

The chain is built from TRBV6-5 and TRBJ1-4; 8 bases fit TRBD1. The V gene's germline CDR1 is MNHEY and CDR2 SVGAGI. J gave up 8 bases and V 6 bases, and 5 bases lay outside the gene matches. There are 13 residues in the CDR3. CDR3 bases: TGTGCCAGCAGGCAGGGGGCAGGGGAAAAACTGTTTTTT. Protein product: CASRQGAGEKLFF.